This entry lists 18 T cell receptor beta chains sequenced from one sample in a study of blood T cell dynamics during melanoma immunotherapy. Indicated time point: week 3, after first cycle of checkpoint inhibitor. Here immunoSEQ multiplex PCR was the method, and the copy in TCRdb shows in-frame clones only, minus some. The repertoire consists of approximately 9,600 clones, with over 75% occurring once and the leading ten covering about 0.95%. Material: blood, obtained from a patient treated with checkpoint blockade. The receptors stem from a human donor with melanoma.

V is TRBV6-1 and J is TRBJ2-7; D is uncertain. V lost 8 bases to trimming and J lost 2 bases, with 7 bases between them. The CDR3 has 11 residues. Germline values: CDR1 MNHNS, CDR2 SASEGT. The CDR3 reads CASEQTYEQYF. The CDR3 nucleotides are TGTGCCAGCGAACAGACCTACGAGCAGTACTTC.

This rearrangement joins TRBV4-2 to TRBJ1-5; TRBD1 agrees at 7 bases. The junction had 9 bases not matched to a gene; V was cut back by 1 base and J by 0 bases. The CDR3 has 18 residues. Germline CDR1 LGHNA, CDR2 YNFKEQ. The CDR3 sequence: CASSQGGPGTASNQPQHF. The CDR3 DNA reads TGTGCCAGCAGCCAAGGTGGGCCGGGGACAGCTAGCAATCAGCCCCAGCATTTT.

The chain uses TRBV7-2 and TRBJ2-5; either TRBD1 or TRBD2 may supply D (5 bases each). CDR1 SGHTA and CDR2 FQGNSA come from the germline V gene. The CDR3 loop spans 15 amino acids. The ends were cut back, 4 bases at V and 2 bases at J, with 14 bases in the middle. CDR3: CASSYRGPFQETQYF. CDR3 sequence (DNA): TGTGCCAGCAGCTACCGGGGCCCCTTTCAAGAGACCCAGTACTTC.

This clone appeared once. This chain uses TRBV4-2 with TRBJ2-2; D is ambiguous. The CDR3 is 16 amino acids. V lost 2 bases to trimming and J lost 7 bases, with 17 bases between them. The V gene's germline CDR1 is LGHNA and CDR2 YNFKEQ. The CDR3, as DNA: TGTGCCAGCAGCCAAATTCTAGACCTGGCGCACGGGGAGCTGTTTTTT. Translating it yields CASSQILDLAHGELFF.

The CDR3 is CASSTIDSGVEQFF. CDR3 nucleotide sequence: TGTGCCAGCAGCACCATCGATTCAGGGGTTGAGCAGTTCTTC. This chain joins TRBV9 and TRBJ2-1, with D tentatively TRBD1 (6 bases). The ends were cut back, 4 bases at V and 9 bases at J, with 17 bases in the middle. Germline lookup yields CDR1 SGDLS and CDR2 YYNGEE. The CDR3 loop spans 14 amino acids.

V gene TRBV7-2 combines with J gene TRBJ1-5; TRBD1 matches at 7 bases. Trimming removed 6 bases from V and 6 bases from J; junction bases left unmatched: 5. CDR1 and CDR2 (germline): SGHTA, FQGNSA. The CDR3 runs 13 residues. Here the CDR3 reads CASSQGGGQPQHF. The CDR3 nucleotides are TGTGCCAGCAGTCAGGGGGGGGGTCAGCCCCAGCATTTT.

The chain recombines TRBV6-5 with TRBJ1-6, with D possibly TRBD1 on 6 matching bases. CDR1 and CDR2 (germline): MNHEY, SVGAGI. Deletions cut 8 bases from V and 5 bases from J, with 16 bases between. The CDR3 is 15 residues long. The CDR3 sequence is CASGTGQYNNSPLHF. CDR3 DNA: TGTGCCAGCGGAACAGGACAGTATAATAATTCACCCCTCCACTTT.

Only one count was recorded for this clone. The gene calls are TRBV9 and TRBJ2-2, with a possible D match to TRBD2 (5 bases). CDR3 length equals 15 residues. Trimming shortened V by 1 base and J by 4 bases, and 11 bases separated the two germline ends. Germline assignment: CDR1 SGDLS and CDR2 YYNGEE. CDR3 sequence (DNA): TGTGCCAGCAGCGTAAGCCCTCGGGGCACCGGGGAGCTGTTTTTT. Translation: CASSVSPRGTGELFF. The full variable domain, its missing parts supplied by reference TRBV9 and TRBJ2-2, is DSGVTQTPKHLITATGQRVTLRCSPRSGDLSVYWYQQSLDQGLQFLIQYYNGEERAKGNILERFSAQQFPDLHSELNLSSLELGDSALYFCASSVSPRGTGELFFGEGSRLTVL.

The V and J genes are TRBV7-9 and TRBJ2-7; 7 bases line up with TRBD1. This CDR3 contains 15 residues. The V and J ends lost 1 base and 2 bases, in that order; junction bases with no gene match: 5. Per germline, CDR1 SEHNR and CDR2 FQNEAQ (reference sequence). In DNA, the CDR3 is TGTGCCAGCAGCTTAGAGTGGACAGGTACCTACGAGCAGTACTTC. Protein product: CASSLEWTGTYEQYF. Full variable domain (rest looked up from reference TRBV7-9 and TRBJ2-7): DTGVSQNPRHKITKRGQNVTFRCDPISEHNRLYWYRQTLGQGPEFLTYFQNEAQLEKSRLLSDRFSAERPKGSFSTLEIQRTEQGDSAMYLCASSLEWTGTYEQYFGPGTRLTVT.

The chain links TRBV4-3 to TRBJ2-3, with TRBD1 identical over 10 bases. V dropped 4 bases and J dropped 2; count of bases not matched to a gene: 3. Germline V gene lookup returns CDR1 LGHNA and CDR2 YSLEER. The CDR3 spans 15 residues. Here the CDR3 DNA reads TGCGCCAGCAGCCCGGACAGGGGGTTCACAGATACGCAGTATTTT. Translated: CASSPDRGFTDTQYF.

This chain joins TRBV11-2 and TRBJ2-5; 7 bases agree with TRBD1. Germline V lookup: CDR1 SGHAT, CDR2 FQNNGV. This CDR3 is 13 amino acids long. The J segment lost 4 bases and the V segment lost 4 bases, leaving 3 bases of the junction unmatched. The CDR3 DNA sequence: TGTGCCAGCAGCTCGACAGGGAGAGAGACCCAGTACTTC. It is translated as CASSSTGRETQYF.

The chain has TRBV5-6 and TRBJ2-7; the D gene is possibly TRBD2 (7 bases). V lost 4 bases and J 0 bases, leaving 17 bases between the germline ends. CDR3 length equals 16 residues. Germline CDR1 is SGHDT and CDR2 is YYEEEE. CDR3 residues: CASSPGGGGYSYEQYF. The CDR3 DNA reads as TGTGCCAGCAGCCCGGGGGGCGGAGGTTACTCCTACGAGCAGTACTTC.

The genes are TRBV5-1 and TRBJ2-3; D gene unclear. This CDR3 region has 14 residues. Germline assignment: CDR1 SGHRS and CDR2 YFSETQ. V lost 5 bases and J lost 2, with 12 bases in between. CDR3 DNA: TGCGCCAGCAGTTCGCCGGGCCTCACAGATACGCAGTATTTT. As protein: CASSSPGLTDTQYF.

The chain recombines TRBV10-3 with TRBJ1-5, with 7 bases aligning to TRBD1. The CDR3 spans 13 residues. Germline V gene sequence: CDR1 ENHRY, CDR2 SYGVKD. The ends lost 10 bases at V and 2 bases at J; junction bases unmatched: 5. This chain's CDR3 is CATQQGRNQPQHF. The CDR3 nucleotides are TGTGCCACGCAACAGGGGCGCAATCAGCCCCAGCATTTT.

The chain recombines TRBV9 with TRBJ2-5; D unresolved. In germline, CDR1 is SGDLS, CDR2 YYNGEE. The CDR3 has 13 amino acids. V dropped 4 bases and J dropped 5 bases, with 12 bases sitting between them. The CDR3 bases are TGTGCCAGCAGCCGCGGCTTGACGGAGACCCAGTACTTC. It specifies CASSRGLTETQYF.

The chain recombines TRBV19 with TRBJ1-1, with 7 bases identical to TRBD1. This CDR3 region has 14 residues. CDR1 and CDR2 from the germline V gene are LNHDA and SQIVND (reference sequence). The V gene end was trimmed by 7 bases and the J gene end by 4 bases; junction bases not matched to a gene: 9. This chain's CDR3 is CASIRDRDGTEAFF. The CDR3 DNA reads as TGTGCCAGTATCAGAGACAGGGATGGCACTGAAGCTTTCTTT.

The chain joins TRBV7-3 to TRBJ2-7, with D unresolved. CDR1 is SGHTA, CDR2 FQGTGA, per germline. The CDR3 has 13 amino acids. Trimming cost V 2 bases and J 6 bases, with 11 bases left between them. The CDR3 loop is CASSLGPLREQYF. For the CDR3, the DNA is TGTGCCAGCAGCTTAGGTCCCTTACGCGAGCAGTACTTC.

The chain uses TRBV11-1 and TRBJ2-5; 7 bases map to TRBD2. The trim removed 3 bases at V and 4 bases at J, leaving 5 bases unmatched. Germline V gene lookup returns CDR1 SGHAT and CDR2 FQDESV (reference sequence). This CDR3 has 14 residues. This CDR3 is CASSFAAGRETQYF. In DNA, the CDR3 is TGTGCCAGCAGCTTCGCAGCGGGGAGAGAGACCCAGTACTTC. The whole variable domain, remainder taken from reference TRBV11-1 and TRBJ2-5, is EAEVAQSPRYKITEKSQAVAFWCDPISGHATLYWYRQILGQGPELLVQFQDESVVDDSQLPKDRFSAERLKGVDSTLKIQPAELGDSAMYLCASSFAAGRETQYFGPGTRLLVL.